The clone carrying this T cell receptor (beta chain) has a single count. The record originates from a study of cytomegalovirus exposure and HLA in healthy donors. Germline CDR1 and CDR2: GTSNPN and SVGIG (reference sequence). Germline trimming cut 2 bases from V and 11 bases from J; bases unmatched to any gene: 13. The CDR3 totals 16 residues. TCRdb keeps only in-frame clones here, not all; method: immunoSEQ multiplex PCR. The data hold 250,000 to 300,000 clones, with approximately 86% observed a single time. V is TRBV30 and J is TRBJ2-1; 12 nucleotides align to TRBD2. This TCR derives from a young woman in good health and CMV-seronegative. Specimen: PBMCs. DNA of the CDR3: TGTGCCTGGAGTCCCCCGGGGCTAGCGGGAGGGTCTAAGCAGTTCTTC. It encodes CAWSPPGLAGGSKQFF.